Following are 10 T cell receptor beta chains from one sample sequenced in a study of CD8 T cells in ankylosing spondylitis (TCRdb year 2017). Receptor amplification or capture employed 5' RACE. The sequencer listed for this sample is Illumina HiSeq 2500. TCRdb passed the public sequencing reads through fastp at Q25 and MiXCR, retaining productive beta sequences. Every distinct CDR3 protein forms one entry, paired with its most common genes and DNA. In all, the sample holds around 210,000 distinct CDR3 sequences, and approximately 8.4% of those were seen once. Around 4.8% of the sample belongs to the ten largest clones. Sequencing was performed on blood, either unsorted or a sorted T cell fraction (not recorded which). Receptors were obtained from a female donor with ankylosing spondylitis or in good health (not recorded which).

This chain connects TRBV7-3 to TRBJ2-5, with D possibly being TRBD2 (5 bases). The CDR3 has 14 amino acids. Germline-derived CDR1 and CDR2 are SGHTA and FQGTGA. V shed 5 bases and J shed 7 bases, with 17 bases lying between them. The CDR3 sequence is CASSPQPSSGTQYF. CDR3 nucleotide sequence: TGTGCCAGCAGCCCACAACCATCCAGCGGGACCCAGTACTTC.

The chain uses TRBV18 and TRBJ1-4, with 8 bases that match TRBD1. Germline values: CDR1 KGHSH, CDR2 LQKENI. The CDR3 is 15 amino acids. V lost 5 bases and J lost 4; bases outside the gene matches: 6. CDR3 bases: TGTGCCAGCTCAACCTACAGGGGGAGTAATGAAAAACTGTTTTTT. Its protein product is CASSTYRGSNEKLFF.

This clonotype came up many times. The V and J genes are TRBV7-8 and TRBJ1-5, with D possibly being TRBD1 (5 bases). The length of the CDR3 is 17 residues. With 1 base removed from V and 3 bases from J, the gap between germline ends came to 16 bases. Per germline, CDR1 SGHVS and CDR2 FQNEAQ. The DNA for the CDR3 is TGTGCCAGCAGCTTAGTAGCGGGGCGATTGACCAATCAGCCCCAGCATTTT. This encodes CASSLVAGRLTNQPQHF.

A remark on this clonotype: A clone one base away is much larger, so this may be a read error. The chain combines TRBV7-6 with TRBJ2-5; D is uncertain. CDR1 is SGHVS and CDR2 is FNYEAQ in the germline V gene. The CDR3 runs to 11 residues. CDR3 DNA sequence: TGTGTCAGCAGCTCCTCAGAGACCCAGTACTTC. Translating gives CVSSSSETQYF. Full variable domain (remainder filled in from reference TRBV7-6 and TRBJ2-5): GAGVSQSPRYKVTKRGQDVALRCDPISGHVSLYWYRQALGQGPEFLTYFNYEAQQDKSGLPNDRFSAERPEGSISTLTIQRTEQRDSAMYRCVSSSSETQYFGPGTRLLVL.

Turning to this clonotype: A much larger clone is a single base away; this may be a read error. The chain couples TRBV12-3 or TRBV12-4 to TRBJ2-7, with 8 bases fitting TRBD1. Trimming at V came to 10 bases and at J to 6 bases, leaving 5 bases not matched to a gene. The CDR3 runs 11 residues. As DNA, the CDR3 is TGTGCCACCGGACAGGGCTCCGAGCAGTACTTC. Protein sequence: CATGQGSEQYF.

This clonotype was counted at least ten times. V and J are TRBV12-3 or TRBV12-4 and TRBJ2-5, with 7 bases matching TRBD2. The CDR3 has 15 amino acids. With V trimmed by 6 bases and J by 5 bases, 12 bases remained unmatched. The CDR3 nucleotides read TGTGCCAGCAGCAGCATGGGGCGGGGGATGGAGACCCAGTACTTC. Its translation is CASSSMGRGMETQYF.

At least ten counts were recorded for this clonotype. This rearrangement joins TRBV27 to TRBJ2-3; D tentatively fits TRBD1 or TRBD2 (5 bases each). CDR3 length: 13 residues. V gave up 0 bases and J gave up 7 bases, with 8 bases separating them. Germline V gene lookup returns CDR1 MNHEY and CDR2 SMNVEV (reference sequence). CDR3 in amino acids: CASSLSPGHTQYF. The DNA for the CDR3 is TGTGCCAGCAGTTTATCCCCGGGACATACGCAGTATTTT.

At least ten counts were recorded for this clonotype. CDR3 nucleotides: TGCAGCGCCGGACAGTCTCAAGAGGGTGAGCAGTTCTTC. Protein: CSAGQSQEGEQFF. This chain connects TRBV29-1 to TRBJ2-1, with TRBD1 as a possible D gene (6 bases). The CDR3 length is 13 residues. With 7 bases removed from V and 9 bases from J, the gap between germline ends came to 19 bases. Per the germline V gene, CDR1 is SQVTM and CDR2 is ANQGSEA.

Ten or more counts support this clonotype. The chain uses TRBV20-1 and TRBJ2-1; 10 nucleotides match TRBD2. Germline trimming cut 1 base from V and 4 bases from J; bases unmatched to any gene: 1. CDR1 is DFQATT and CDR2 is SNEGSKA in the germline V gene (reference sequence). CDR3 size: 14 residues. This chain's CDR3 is CSARVLAGYNEQFF. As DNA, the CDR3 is TGCAGTGCTAGAGTACTAGCGGGATACAATGAGCAGTTCTTC.

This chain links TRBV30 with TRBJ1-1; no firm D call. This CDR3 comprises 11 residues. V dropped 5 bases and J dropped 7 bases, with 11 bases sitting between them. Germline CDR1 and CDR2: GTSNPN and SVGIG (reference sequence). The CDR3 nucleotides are TGTGCCTGGGACGACAACTTTGAAGCTTTCTTT. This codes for CAWDDNFEAFF.